The next 21 T cell receptor beta chains were all read from a single sample in a study of tumor-infiltrating lymphocytes in primary liver carcinoma. Blood RNA originated from unsorted whole blood, with germline DNA additionally extracted. TCR beta cDNA came from roughly 0.45 ug total RNA, primed with a constant-region primer. Three rounds of nested multiplex PCR with slightly modified ARM-PCR produced TCR beta libraries. It was with TRBV1-TRBV30 forward primers and a C-beta reverse primer that the first two PCR rounds were run, at roughly 10 cycles each. TCRdb reprocessed the multiplex PCR reads with MiXCR, giving one entry per CDR3 protein. This table has 250,000 to 400,000 distinct CDR3 sequences, 65% appearing once. The sample taken for sequencing was peripheral blood. All receptors come from a man aged 40-55 years with primary liver carcinoma and hepatitis B virus infection.

This clonotype occurred many times. The chain couples TRBV12-3 or TRBV12-4 to TRBJ1-4; D not certain. This CDR3 contains 13 residues. Trimming removed 2 bases from V and 7 bases from J, with 8 bases in between. CDR3 protein: CASSLFEGEKLFF. The CDR3 DNA reads TGTGCCAGCAGTTTATTTGAGGGTGAAAAACTGTTTTTT.

This clonotype was detected once. One base away lies a much larger clone, so this may be a sequencing read error. The chain carries TRBV6-2 or TRBV6-3 and TRBJ2-7, with D hard to call. CDR3 length: 16 residues. Germline V gene data show CDR1 as MNHEY and CDR2 as SVGEGT. This CDR3 is CASSRGDFLSSYEQCF. CDR3 DNA: TGTGCCAGCAGCCGTGGCGACTTCCTGAGCTCCTACGAGCAGTGCTTC.

A note on this clonotype: It is likely a read error, because the conserved phenylalanine at the end of the CDR3 is missing. This sequence joins TRBV6-2 or TRBV6-3 and TRBJ2-3; 8 nucleotides match TRBD2. CDR3 length: 19 amino acids. Germline assignment: CDR1 MNHEY and CDR2 SVGEGT. CDR3 DNA: TGTGCCAGCAGTTCGAGACTAGCGAGGACAAGTGCTAGCACGGATACGCAGTATTCT. Amino acids: CASSSRLARTSASTDTQYS.

With regard to this clonotype: Relative to the germline gene, one junction end is altered; a read error may explain this. The chain employs TRBV12-3 or TRBV12-4 and TRBJ2-5; D possibly corresponds to TRBD1 (5 bases). The CDR3 sequence is 13 residues long. CDR3 DNA: TGTGCCAGCAATTTGCAGGGCCAAGAGACCCTGTACTTC. Translation gives CASNLQGQETLYF.

The chain joins TRBV5-1 to TRBJ2-5; unclear D gene. Gene TRBJ2-1 matches the end of the DNA better, so the J call may be wrong. The CDR3 consists of 13 residues. The germline gives CDR1 SGHRS, CDR2 YFSETQ. Written as DNA, the CDR3 is TGCGCCAGCAGCTTCGACGGCTACAATGAGCAGTTCTTC. Protein product: CASSFDGYNEQFF.

This chain links TRBV5-4 with TRBJ2-1, with D possibly matching TRBD1 (6 bases). With 6 bases removed from V and 4 bases from J, the gap between germline ends came to 14 bases. The germline V gene encodes CDR1 SGHNT and CDR2 YYREEE (reference sequence). There are 14 residues in the CDR3. Written as DNA, the CDR3 is TGTGCCAGCAACCGGGACAAGGGATACAATGAGCAGTTCTTC. Protein: CASNRDKGYNEQFF.

On this clonotype itself: This clone may be a read error of a much larger clone one base away. The chain is built from TRBV4-3 and TRBJ2-3; 16 positions match TRBD2. The CDR3 is 15 residues long. The V and J ends lost 5 bases and 6 bases, in that order; junction bases with no gene match: 2. Germline CDR1 and CDR2: LGHNA and YSLEER. The CDR3 region has the DNA TGCGCCAGCAGCGAGGGACTAGCGGGAGGGGATACGCAGTATTTT. This translates into CASSEGLAGGDTQYF.

About this clonotype itself: This may arise from a read error, as a much more abundant clone is one base away. The genes are TRBV4-2 and TRBJ2-4; the D gene is possibly TRBD2 (6 bases). Looked up from germline, CDR1 is LGHNA and CDR2 is YNFKEQ. The CDR3 covers 16 residues. V shed 0 bases and J shed 8 bases, with 17 bases lying between them. CDR3: CASSQETGQEGHIQYF. The CDR3 DNA reads as TGTGCCAGCAGCCAAGAAACCGGGCAGGAGGGGCACATTCAGTACTTC.

V usage is TRBV12-3 or TRBV12-4 and J usage is TRBJ2-7, with D unresolved. V lost 5 bases and J 4 bases, leaving 15 bases between the germline ends. This CDR3 has 14 residues. DNA of the CDR3: TGTGCCAGCAGTCCCCGTAACGGACCATACGAGCAGTACTTC. Its protein product is CASSPRNGPYEQYF.

The J gene is TRBJ1-5, the V gene TRBV29-1, with 8 bases matching TRBD1. CDR1 and CDR2 from the germline V gene are SQVTM and ANQGSEA. The CDR3 is 14 amino acids. Trimming at V came to 3 bases and at J to 11 bases, leaving 12 bases not matched to a gene. CDR3 region: CSVETGELDHSQHF. CDR3 coding DNA: TGCAGCGTTGAGACAGGGGAGTTGGATCATTCCCAGCATTTT. Together with reference TRBV29-1 and TRBJ1-5, the CDR3 gives the full variable domain: SAVISQKPSRDICQRGTSLTIQCQVDSQVTMMFWYRQQPGQSLTLIATANQGSEATYESGFVIDKFPISRPNLTFSTLTVSNMSPEDSSIYLCSVETGELDHSQHFGDGTRLSIL.

Details on this clonotype: Since no conserved phenylalanine or tryptophan closes the CDR3, a read error is the likely cause. J is TRBJ2-5 and V is TRBV4-2; 14 positions match TRBD2. The CDR3 runs 16 residues. Per the germline V gene, CDR1 is LGHNA and CDR2 is YNFKEQ. CDR3 DNA: TGTGCCAACAGCACCCTGACTAGCGGGAGGGGAGAGACCCAGTACTAC. It encodes CANSTLTSGRGETQYY.

The chain combines TRBV20-1 with TRBJ2-5; tentatively, D is TRBD1 (5 bases). Germline V gives CDR1 DFQATT, CDR2 SNEGSKA (reference sequence). Between the trimmed V and J ends, which lost 2 bases and 1 base, there was a span of 11 bases. The CDR3 is 14 residues long. The CDR3 sequence is CSARLSTAQETQYF. CDR3 nucleotide sequence: TGCAGTGCTAGATTGTCGACAGCCCAAGAGACCCAGTACTTC.

To note about this clonotype: A much larger clone lies a single base off, so this may be a read error. This sequence joins TRBV4-1 and TRBJ2-3, with 8 bases matching TRBD2. CDR1 and CDR2 (germline): MGHRA, YSYEKL. V dropped 1 base and J dropped 2; count of bases not matched to a gene: 14. The CDR3 is 19 amino acids. CDR3 DNA sequence: TGCGCCAGCAGCCAAGCGTTACAGACTAGCGAGTTCCTCACAGATACGCAGTATTTT. Translated, it gives CASSQALQTSEFLTDTQYF.

Turning to this clonotype: One end of the junction fails to match germline, which may point to a read error. V is TRBV30 and J is TRBJ1-2, with D maybe TRBD1 (5 bases). Germline CDR1 is GTSNPN and CDR2 is SVGIG (reference sequence). The CDR3 length is 13 residues. The chain's CDR3 is CTWISGPGYGYTF. The CDR3 DNA reads as TGTACCTGGATTTCAGGGCCAGGCTATGGCTACACCTTC.

This clonotype is a singleton in its sample. A read error may be the cause here, since a much bigger clone is one base away. The chain employs TRBV29-1 and TRBJ1-2, with 7 bases aligning to TRBD1. Germline values: CDR1 SQVTM, CDR2 ANQGSEA. This CDR3 comprises 12 residues. The CDR3: CGVVQGDYGYTF. Here the CDR3 DNA reads TGCGGCGTTGTGCAGGGGGACTATGGCTACACCTTC.

The V and J genes are TRBV5-1 and TRBJ2-5; D remains ambiguous. The V end was cut by 1 base, the J end by 5 bases, with 6 bases between. The CDR3 is 12 amino acids. CDR1 and CDR2 (germline): SGHRS, YFSETQ. Here the CDR3 DNA reads TGCGCCAGCAGCTTGATTGGCGAGACCCAGTACTTC. Its translation is CASSLIGETQYF.

A note on this clonotype: Since a much larger clone is just one base distant, this may be a read error. The chain has TRBV6-5 and TRBJ2-5, with 7 bases identical to TRBD1. Germline loops: CDR1 MNHEY, CDR2 SVGAGI. This CDR3 spans 15 amino acids. With V trimmed by 4 bases and J by 4 bases, 9 bases remained unmatched. The CDR3 coding sequence is TGTGCCAGCAGTTTCCACAGGGGCGCGGCAGAGACCCAGTACTTC. It is translated as CASSFHRGAAETQYF.

Regarding this clonotype: The junction departs from the called germline gene at one end, perhaps through a read error. The chain combines TRBV6-2 or TRBV6-3 with TRBJ2-2; D unresolved. This CDR3 has 16 residues. The germline gives CDR1 MNHEY, CDR2 SVGEGT. CDR3 amino acids: CASTSRDGENTGELFF. The CDR3 DNA reads as TGTGCTAGCACCTCCCGCGACGGAGAGAACACCGGGGAGCTGTTTTTT.

For this clonotype: This could be a read error, since a much larger clone is one nucleotide away. The final CDR3 position lacks the conserved phenylalanine or tryptophan, pointing to a likely read error. J is TRBJ2-1 and V is TRBV10-3, with 8 bases lining up with TRBD2. The germline V gene has CDR1 ENHRY and CDR2 SYGVKD. This CDR3 has 13 residues. V lost 8 bases and J lost 7; bases outside the gene matches: 7. The CDR3 sequence is CAIVPGLENEQFL. As DNA, the CDR3 is TGTGCCATCGTCCCGGGACTAGAGAATGAGCAGTTCCTC.

Many counts were recorded for this clonotype. The chain employs TRBV6-1 and TRBJ1-1; D is undetermined. Deletions cut 7 bases from V and 1 base from J, with 10 bases between. Germline lookup yields CDR1 MNHNS and CDR2 SASEGT. This CDR3 has 13 residues. The CDR3 DNA follows: TGTGCCAGCACCCGTGGATGGAACACTGAAGCTTTCTTT. Residues: CASTRGWNTEAFF.

Remarks on this clonotype: This may arise from a read error, as a much more abundant clone is one base away. This sequence joins TRBV6-6 and TRBJ1-2, with a possible D match to TRBD1 (6 bases). The CDR3 has 13 residues. Per germline, CDR1 MNHNY and CDR2 SVGAGI (reference sequence). V was trimmed by 9 bases and J by 6 bases, leaving 17 bases between them. The CDR3: CARVARGGDGYTF. Here the CDR3 DNA reads TGTGCCAGAGTTGCTCGGGGGGGCGATGGCTACACCTTC.